Following are 28 T cell receptor beta chains from one sample sequenced in a study of beta chain features in type 1 diabetes. As every portion of the isolated RNA was reverse transcribed, the sequencing read expressed TCRB transcripts. Sequencing used immunoSEQ multiplex PCR; TCRdb keeps in-frame clones, though not all of them. The table lists 450,000 or so clones, around 10% of them singletons. Sequenced input: naive CD4+ T cells from blood. These receptors were taken from a woman under 30 in good health.

This chain joins TRBV9 and TRBJ1-5, with unresolved D. Looked up from germline, CDR1 is SGDLS and CDR2 is YYNGEE. Trimming left V 0 bases short and J 7 bases short, with 8 bases between. This CDR3 comprises 13 residues. The CDR3 nucleotides read TGTGCCAGCAGCGTAGGGAAGGAACAGCCCCAGCATTTT. The encoded protein is CASSVGKEQPQHF.

This clone was seen a few times. The chain has TRBV19 and TRBJ2-6; D may be TRBD2 (7 bases). The germline V gene has CDR1 LNHDA and CDR2 SQIVND (reference sequence). V lost 7 bases and J 0 bases, leaving 13 bases between the germline ends. The length of the CDR3 is 16 residues. In DNA, the CDR3 is TGTGCCAGTAACGCGGGGGCGCACTCTGGGGCCAACGTCCTGACTTTC. Protein product: CASNAGAHSGANVLTF.

The chain uses TRBV27 and TRBJ2-7; perhaps TRBD2 as D (5 bases). This CDR3 is built from 16 residues. Trimming took off 0 bases at V and 3 bases at J, with 15 bases between the two ends. Per the germline V gene, CDR1 is MNHEY and CDR2 is SMNVEV (reference sequence). The CDR3 sequence is CASSLSTPRGNYEQYF. CDR3 coding DNA: TGTGCCAGCAGTTTATCGACCCCTCGGGGTAACTACGAGCAGTACTTC.

The chain is built from TRBV12-5 and TRBJ2-2; tentatively, D is TRBD1 (5 bases). V gave up 5 bases and J gave up 12 bases, with 13 bases separating them. CDR1 is LGHNT and CDR2 is FRNRAP in the germline V gene. This CDR3 region has 12 residues. CDR3 in DNA: TGTGCTAGTGGTATCGACACGGACAAGCTGTTTTTT. Its protein product is CASGIDTDKLFF.

This clone was picked up a small number of times. The rearrangement uses TRBV29-1 and TRBJ1-1, with D uncertain. CDR3 length: 13 amino acids. Trimming left V 2 bases short and J 1 base short, with 8 bases between. Germline loops: CDR1 SQVTM, CDR2 ANQGSEA. This CDR3 reads CSVELMKNTEAFF. In DNA, the CDR3 is TGCAGCGTTGAATTGATGAAGAACACTGAAGCTTTCTTT. The full variable domain, rest sourced from reference TRBV29-1 and TRBJ1-1, is SAVISQKPSRDICQRGTSLTIQCQVDSQVTMMFWYRQQPGQSLTLIATANQGSEATYESGFVIDKFPISRPNLTFSTLTVSNMSPEDSSIYLCSVELMKNTEAFFGQGTRLTVV.

The V and J genes are TRBV4-2 and TRBJ2-6; possibly TRBD1 for D (5 bases). Germline CDR1 is LGHNA and CDR2 is YNFKEQ. V shed 2 bases and J shed 0 bases, with 8 bases lying between them. The CDR3 runs to 16 residues. The CDR3 protein is CASSQLQGSGANVLTF. The CDR3 region has the DNA TGTGCCAGCAGCCAACTCCAGGGCTCTGGGGCCAACGTCCTGACTTTC.

In its sample, this clone was seen a few times. V gene TRBV7-9 combines with J gene TRBJ2-1, with 7 bases matching TRBD1. V lost 5 bases to trimming and J lost 9 bases; unmatched junction nucleotides: 10. The CDR3 runs to 14 residues. Germline V gene lookup returns CDR1 SEHNR and CDR2 FQNEAQ (reference sequence). The CDR3 nucleotides read TGTGCCAGCAGCGCCCGACAGGGAATTATTGAGCAGTTCTTC. It codes for CASSARQGIIEQFF.

This clone was recorded a few times. The rearrangement links TRBV29-1 to TRBJ2-3; D may match TRBD1 or TRBD2 (6 bases each). Trimming took off 7 bases at V and 2 bases at J, with 13 bases between the two ends. In germline, CDR1 is SQVTM, CDR2 ANQGSEA. The CDR3 runs 13 residues. CDR3 DNA sequence: TGCAGCGGGAAGGGGGGAACCACAGATACGCAGTATTTT. As protein: CSGKGGTTDTQYF.

The chain is built from TRBV4-1 and TRBJ1-5; TRBD1 agrees at 10 bases. The CDR3 is 15 amino acids. With V trimmed by 0 bases and J by 7 bases, 3 bases remained unmatched. Germline CDR1 and CDR2: MGHRA and YSYEKL. CDR3 amino acids: CASSQDLTGGQPQHF. The CDR3 coding sequence is TGCGCCAGCAGCCAAGATTTGACAGGGGGCCAGCCCCAGCATTTT.

In regard to this clone: Other DNA sequences from this sample encode an identical CDR3 as well. This chain connects TRBV7-9 to TRBJ2-3; D remains unclear. The CDR3 extends over 14 amino acids. Trimming removed 1 base from V and 2 bases from J, with 7 bases in between. Germline values: CDR1 SEHNR, CDR2 FQNEAQ (reference sequence). The CDR3 DNA sequence: TGTGCCAGCAGCTTAGGGCTTTCCACAGATACGCAGTATTTT. This sequence encodes CASSLGLSTDTQYF.

This chain connects TRBV2 to TRBJ2-1; 12 positions agree with TRBD2. This CDR3 is built from 15 residues. With 4 bases clipped from V and 2 bases from J, the junction kept 0 bases outside the gene matches. The V gene's germline CDR1 is SNHLY and CDR2 FYNNEI. Here the CDR3 DNA reads TGTGCCAGCAGTGGACTAGCGGGAGCCTACAATGAGCAGTTCTTC. This sequence encodes CASSGLAGAYNEQFF.

This chain joins TRBV6-6 and TRBJ1-2; unclear D gene. Germline lookup yields CDR1 MNHNY and CDR2 SVGAGI (reference sequence). The V end was cut by 2 bases, the J end by 0 bases, with 13 bases between. The CDR3 has 16 amino acids. CDR3 nucleotides: TGTGCCAGCAGTTACCCGTCAGGCACTACTAACTATGGCTACACCTTC. Protein: CASSYPSGTTNYGYTF.

There are a few counts of this clone. The chain recombines TRBV5-1 with TRBJ2-2; D is perhaps TRBD1 (5 bases). Trimming removed 1 base from V and 3 bases from J, with 7 bases in between. The germline V gene has CDR1 SGHRS and CDR2 YFSETQ. This CDR3 has 14 amino acids. This CDR3 is CASSLTGDTGELFF. The CDR3 bases are TGCGCCAGCAGCTTGACAGGAGACACCGGGGAGCTGTTTTTT.

This clone has more than one count but fewer than ten. The CDR3 sequence is CASRRRVRDTEAFF. The CDR3 region has the DNA TGTGCCAGCAGGAGAAGGGTCAGAGACACTGAAGCTTTCTTT. This chain links TRBV14 with TRBJ1-1; no clear D. With 6 bases removed from V and 3 bases from J, the gap between germline ends came to 14 bases. Per the germline V gene, CDR1 is SGHDN and CDR2 is FVKESK. The CDR3 extends over 14 amino acids.

This clone was counted between two and nine times. The chain has TRBV5-4 and TRBJ2-6; no clear D. Trimming shortened V by 5 bases and J by 1 base, and 4 bases separated the two germline ends. The CDR3 runs to 13 residues. CDR1 and CDR2 (germline): SGHNT, YYREEE (reference sequence). The CDR3 loop is CASRPSGANVLTF. The CDR3 region has the DNA TGTGCCAGCAGACCTTCTGGGGCCAACGTCCTGACTTTC. The whole variable domain, filled in from reference TRBV5-4 and TRBJ2-6, reads ETGVTQSPTHLIKTRGQQVTLRCSSQSGHNTVSWYQQALGQGPQFIFQYYREEENGRGNFPPRFSGLQFPNYSSELNVNALELDDSALYLCASRPSGANVLTFGAGSRLTVL.

Of note for this clone: In the same sample, other DNA sequences code for this CDR3. The V gene is TRBV9, the J gene TRBJ2-1; D is perhaps TRBD2 (6 bases). The CDR3 runs 14 residues. Germline assignment: CDR1 SGDLS and CDR2 YYNGEE. V gave up 2 bases and J gave up 4 bases, with 10 bases separating them. CDR3 loop: CASSVSGGYNEQFF. The CDR3 nucleotides are TGTGCCAGCAGCGTTAGCGGAGGATACAATGAGCAGTTCTTC.

This clone was counted only a few times. The chain carries TRBV28 and TRBJ2-7, with D perhaps matching TRBD1 or TRBD2 (5 bases each). The CDR3 is 14 residues long. Between the trimmed V and J ends, which lost 3 bases and 4 bases, there was a span of 13 bases. Germline CDR1 MDHEN, CDR2 SYDVKM. CDR3 protein: CASSLGSGPYEQYV. DNA for the CDR3: TGTGCCAGCAGTTTGGGTTCGGGGCCTTACGAGCAGTACGTC.

This chain joins TRBV18 and TRBJ2-3; possible D gene TRBD2, 5 bases. V dropped 3 bases and J dropped 2 bases, with 6 bases sitting between them. Germline-derived CDR1 and CDR2 are KGHSH and LQKENI. This CDR3 is 13 amino acids long. CDR3 DNA: TGTGCCAGCTCACCGACTAACACAGATACGCAGTATTTT. Its protein is CASSPTNTDTQYF.

The genes are TRBV5-1 and TRBJ2-5; D ambiguous. Between the trimmed V and J ends, which lost 3 bases and 5 bases, there was a span of 11 bases. The CDR3 has 13 amino acids. The germline V gene has CDR1 SGHRS and CDR2 YFSETQ. The CDR3 sequence is CASSYGALETQYF. DNA for the CDR3: TGCGCCAGCAGCTACGGCGCTTTGGAGACCCAGTACTTC.

This rearrangement joins TRBV15 to TRBJ2-5; tentative D call: TRBD1 (5 bases). Germline V lookup: CDR1 LNHNV, CDR2 YYDKDF (reference sequence). V was trimmed by 5 bases and J by 2 bases, leaving 9 bases between them. The CDR3 extends over 13 amino acids. The CDR3, as DNA: TGTGCCACCAGCCGGGCAGGGCAAGAGACCCAGTACTTC. It translates to CATSRAGQETQYF.

The table lists this clone with a few counts. The J gene is TRBJ2-5, the V gene TRBV25-1; D is undetermined. Per the germline V gene, CDR1 is MGHDK and CDR2 is SYGVNS. CDR3 length equals 13 residues. The V gene lost 3 bases and the J gene lost 4 bases, with 9 bases spanning the gap. CDR3 bases: TGTGCCAGCAGTGATTTTGGCGGAGAGACCCAGTACTTC. This translates into CASSDFGGETQYF.

The chain employs TRBV7-2 and TRBJ1-1; the D gene is possibly TRBD1 (6 bases). The CDR3 covers 11 residues. In germline, CDR1 is SGHTA, CDR2 FQGNSA. Trimming took 5 bases from V and 14 from J, leaving 15 bases between them. The DNA of the CDR3 is TGTGCCAGCAGCCCCATTAGGGGGGGCTTCTTT. Its protein product is CASSPIRGGFF.

There are a few counts of this clone. Within the sample, other DNA sequences also encode this same CDR3. The chain is built from TRBV30 and TRBJ1-5; D is possibly TRBD1 (5 bases). Looked up from germline, CDR1 is GTSNPN and CDR2 is SVGIG (reference sequence). CDR3 length: 13 amino acids. The V and J ends lost 3 bases and 4 bases respectively, with 10 bases between them. CDR3 sequence (DNA): TGTGCCTGGAGCCTCGGGGGGAATCAGCCCCAGCATTTT. Residues: CAWSLGGNQPQHF.

The V and J genes are TRBV7-9 and TRBJ1-2; 10 nucleotides match TRBD1. Trimming removed 3 bases from V and 7 bases from J; junction bases left unmatched: 2. Germline V gene lookup returns CDR1 SEHNR and CDR2 FQNEAQ (reference sequence). The CDR3 consists of 13 residues. The CDR3 protein is CASSFDRGLGYTF. DNA of the CDR3: TGTGCCAGCAGCTTCGACAGGGGGCTTGGCTACACCTTC.

This clone was seen only a few times. The CDR3 coding sequence is TGTGCCAGCAGCTCGGGACAGGGATATGAGCAGTTCTTC. Encoded protein: CASSSGQGYEQFF. V gene TRBV5-4 combines with J gene TRBJ2-1; TRBD1 aligns across 9 bases. The V gene end was trimmed by 3 bases and the J gene end by 8 bases; junction bases not matched to a gene: 3. The CDR3 loop spans 13 amino acids. CDR1 SGHNT and CDR2 YYREEE come from the germline V gene (reference sequence).

This clone was counted only a few times. This chain's CDR3 is CASSYLSKRIMNTEAFF. Written as DNA, the CDR3 is TGTGCCAGCAGCTATCTCTCCAAAAGAATCATGAACACTGAAGCTTTCTTT. This chain connects TRBV13 to TRBJ1-1; D gene unclear. V lost 4 bases and J 0 bases, leaving 18 bases between the germline ends. The germline CDR1 and CDR2 sequences are PRHDT and FYEKMQ (reference sequence). CDR3 length: 17 residues.

This clone has only a few counts. The chain carries TRBV21-1 and TRBJ2-3. TRBV21-1 is termed a pseudogene. The CDR3 sequence is 14 residues long. Here the CDR3 reads CASSKRGGSDTQYF. In DNA, the CDR3 is TGTGCCAGCAGCAAGAGGGGCGGATCAGATACGCAGTATTTT.

This clone was counted a few times. The chain is built from TRBV13 and TRBJ2-3; TRBD2 aligns across 14 bases. This CDR3 has 17 residues. CDR1 is PRHDT and CDR2 is FYEKMQ in the germline V gene (reference sequence). Trimming at V came to 1 base and at J to 1 base, leaving 1 base not matched to a gene. CDR3 in amino acids: CASSLAGLAGGTDTQYF. CDR3 in DNA: TGTGCCAGCAGCTTAGCGGGACTAGCGGGAGGCACAGATACGCAGTATTTT.